The rows below give T cell receptor beta chains drawn from one sample of a study of blood T cell repertoires in COVID-19. Assay used: immunoSEQ multiplex PCR; TCRdb lists only in-frame clones, some missing. The profile shows fewer than 450,000 clones, roughly 91% of them singletons. The sample was PBMCs or T cells enriched from blood (not recorded which). The receptors originated from a man aged 18 to 30 who had recovered from COVID-19. Each CDR3 is given with its conserved first and last residue. Each record gives: V gene, clone size, J gene, D gene, CDR3 protein, CDR3 DNA. D genes are given only for firm matches. Where a row states a size, it is once, few, many or the class of an expanded clone; other rows omit it.

>TRBV11-3|NA|TRBJ2-5|NA
CASSRGREEETQYF
TGTGCCAGCAGTAGGGGGCGGGAAGAAGAGACCCAGTACTTC
>TRBV20-1|NA|TRBJ1-2|NA
CSARAGILHF
TGCAGTGCTAGAGCGGGAATACTCCACTTC
>TRBV9|NA|TRBJ1-2|NA
CASSGAGATPRGYTF
TGTGCCAGCAGCGGTGCGGGGGCCACACCCCGGGGCTACACCTTC
>TRBV6-5|NA|TRBJ1-6|NA
CASSYLGYNSPLHF
TGTGCCAGCAGTTATCTGGGCTACAATTCACCCCTCCACTTT
>TRBV7-9|NA|TRBJ2-5|TRBD1
CASSFGQGETQYF
TGTGCCAGCAGCTTTGGACAGGGGGAGACCCAGTACTTC
>TRBV12-3/TRBV12-4|few|TRBJ1-2|TRBD1
CASTDRRTYGYTF
TGTGCCAGTACGGACAGGCGTACGTATGGCTACACCTTC
>TRBV11-2|NA|TRBJ2-3|TRBD1
CASSPLRGRSSTDTQYF
TGTGCCAGCAGCCCTCTCAGGGGGCGGTCTAGCACAGATACGCAGTATTTT
>TRBV11-2|NA|TRBJ1-4|NA
CASSAHGLRATNEKLFF
TGTGCCAGCAGCGCGCACGGACTGCGGGCAACTAATGAAAAACTGTTTTTT
>TRBV28|once|TRBJ1-2|NA
CATNTVVYGYTF
TGTGCCACCAATACAGTGGTCTATGGCTACACCTTC
>TRBV3-1/TRBV3-2|NA|TRBJ1-2|NA
CASSQGPEGIYGYTF
TGTGCCAGCAGCCAAGGCCCAGAGGGTATCTATGGCTACACCTTC
>TRBV30|NA|TRBJ1-3|TRBD1
CAWTGQGASGNTIYF
TGTGCCTGGACGGGACAGGGGGCGTCTGGAAACACCATATATTTT
>TRBV5-4|NA|TRBJ1-1|NA
CASSLEVHGTEAFF
TGTGCCAGCAGCTTGGAGGTCCACGGGACTGAAGCTTTCTTT
>TRBV10-3|NA|TRBJ1-1|NA
CAISEAGAGSEAFF
TGTGCCATCAGTGAGGCGGGAGCAGGATCTGAAGCTTTCTTT
>TRBV6-5|NA|TRBJ1-2|TRBD1
CASRGQGAGYGYTF
TGTGCCAGCAGAGGACAGGGGGCTGGGTATGGCTACACCTTC
>TRBV6-5|NA|TRBJ1-2|TRBD1
CASTSRGVVYGYTF
TGTGCCAGCACTTCCAGGGGGGTGGTCTATGGCTACACCTTC
>TRBV7-2|NA|TRBJ2-5|TRBD2
CASSLAGLADQETQYF
TGTGCCAGCAGCTTAGCGGGACTAGCAGACCAAGAGACCCAGTACTTC
>TRBV15|NA|TRBJ1-2|TRBD1
CATSNIGDRWQGIYGYTF
TGTGCCACCAGTAATATTGGGGACAGGTGGCAAGGTATCTATGGCTACACCTTC
>TRBV11-2|NA|TRBJ1-1|NA
CASSLGTNTEAFF
TGTGCCAGCAGCTTAGGGACAAACACTGAAGCTTTCTTT
>TRBV27|NA|TRBJ1-6|NA
CASSPRQASPLHF
TGTGCCAGCAGTCCCCGACAGGCTTCACCCCTCCACTTT
>TRBV28|NA|TRBJ1-4|TRBD1
CAGQVEGAMIEKLFF
TGTGCCGGCCAAGTAGAGGGGGCGATGATTGAAAAACTGTTTTTT
>TRBV2|NA|TRBJ2-1|TRBD2
CASSVVTGTSQFEQFF
TGTGCCAGCAGTGTCGTTACCGGGACTAGCCAATTCGAGCAGTTCTTC
>TRBV12-3/TRBV12-4|NA|TRBJ1-5|NA
CASSPPLQIPSF
TGTGCCAGCAGCCCCCCCCTACAGATACCCAGTTTT
>TRBV27|NA|TRBJ1-5|NA
CASSLSTPRSTNQPQHF
TGTGCCAGCAGTTTATCGACACCGCGATCCACAAATCAGCCCCAGCATTTT
>TRBV28|NA|TRBJ1-4|TRBD1
CASSVTGGNEKLFF
TGTGCCAGCAGTGTGACAGGGGGCAACGAAAAACTGTTTTTT
>TRBV28|NA|TRBJ1-1|TRBD1
CASSPTTLGTGRKNTEAFF
TGTGCCAGCAGTCCGACTACCCTCGGGACAGGGCGTAAAAACACTGAAGCTTTCTTT
>TRBV5-1|NA|TRBJ1-4|TRBD1
CASSLVGDRGAMGEKLFF
TGCGCCAGCAGCTTGGTGGGGGACAGGGGAGCGATGGGAGAAAAACTGTTTTTT
>TRBV3-1/TRBV3-2|NA|TRBJ1-3|NA
CASSRANSGVGNTIYF
TGTGCCAGCAGCCGGGCTAATTCAGGGGTAGGAAACACCATATATTTT
>TRBV9|NA|TRBJ1-6|NA
CASSAGLTNSPLHF
TGTGCCAGCAGCGCGGGACTGACAAATTCACCCCTCCACTTT
>TRBV5-5|NA|TRBJ1-2|NA
CASRIAGTRDGYTF
TGTGCCAGCCGAATAGCCGGGACAAGGGATGGCTACACCTTC
>TRBV27|NA|TRBJ2-7|NA
CASSLSRSYEQYF
TGTGCCAGCAGTTTATCTCGCTCCTACGAGCAGTACTTC
>TRBV15|few|TRBJ1-2|NA
CATSRGESPWDGYTF
TGTGCCACCAGCAGAGGGGAGAGCCCGTGGGATGGCTACACCTTC
>TRBV7-9|NA|TRBJ1-2|NA
CASSLGHGLNYGYTF
TGTGCCAGCAGCTTAGGCCATGGGCTTAACTATGGCTACACCTTC
>TRBV7-9|NA|TRBJ1-3|NA
CASSLKNLVRGRTGNTIYF
TGTGCCAGCAGCTTAAAGAATCTGGTTAGGGGTCGGACTGGAAACACCATATATTTT
>TRBV29-1|NA|TRBJ1-3|TRBD1
CSVEKTGAGNTIYF
TGCAGCGTTGAAAAGACAGGGGCTGGAAACACCATATATTTT
>TRBV6-5|NA|TRBJ1-6|NA
CASSSDRGSPLHF
TGTGCCAGCAGTTCGGACCGGGGATCACCCCTCCACTTT
>TRBV5-8|NA|TRBJ1-2|NA
CASTDVWVGSWGYTF
TGTGCCAGCACTGACGTTTGGGTCGGGAGTTGGGGCTACACCTTC
>TRBV19|once|TRBJ2-1|TRBD2
CASSTVAGGLNEQFF
TGTGCCAGTAGTACAGTAGCGGGAGGATTAAATGAGCAGTTCTTC
>TRBV24-1|NA|TRBJ2-2|NA
CATSDQTRAGELFF
TGTGCCACCAGTGACCAAACCAGGGCCGGGGAGCTGTTTTTT
>TRBV7-9|NA|TRBJ1-3|TRBD1
CASSPGTGTGNTIYF
TGTGCCAGCAGCCCAGGGACAGGGACTGGAAACACCATATATTTT
>TRBV7-9|NA|TRBJ1-2|NA
CASSLGGEVYGYTF
TGTGCCAGCAGCTTAGGGGGAGAAGTCTATGGCTACACCTTC
>TRBV12-3/TRBV12-4|NA|TRBJ1-2|NA
CASSFNLNYGYTF
TGTGCCAGCAGTTTTAATCTTAACTATGGCTACACCTTC